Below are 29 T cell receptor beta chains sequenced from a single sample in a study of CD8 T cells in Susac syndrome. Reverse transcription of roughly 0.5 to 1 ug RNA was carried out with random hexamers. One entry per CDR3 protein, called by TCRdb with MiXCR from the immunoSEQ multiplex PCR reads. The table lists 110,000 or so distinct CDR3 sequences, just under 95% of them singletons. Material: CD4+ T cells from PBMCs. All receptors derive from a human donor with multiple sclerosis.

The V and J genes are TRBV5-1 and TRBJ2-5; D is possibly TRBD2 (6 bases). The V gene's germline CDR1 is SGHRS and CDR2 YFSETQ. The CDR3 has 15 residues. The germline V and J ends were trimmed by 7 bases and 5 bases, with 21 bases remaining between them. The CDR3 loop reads CASRLGGDSRETQYF. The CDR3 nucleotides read TGCGCCAGCCGCCTGGGCGGGGACTCCCGGGAGACCCAGTACTTC.

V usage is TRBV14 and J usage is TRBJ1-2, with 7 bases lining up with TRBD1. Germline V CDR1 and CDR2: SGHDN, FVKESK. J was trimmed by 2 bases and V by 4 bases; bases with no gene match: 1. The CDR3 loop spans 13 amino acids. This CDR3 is CASSLTGNYGYTF. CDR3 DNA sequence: TGTGCCAGCAGCCTGACAGGGAACTATGGCTACACCTTC.

The CDR3 spells CSARDAVRGSDTEAFF. The CDR3 DNA is TGCAGTGCTAGAGATGCCGTCAGGGGCTCGGACACTGAAGCTTTCTTT. The V call is TRBV20-1, the J call TRBJ1-1, with D possibly being TRBD1 (6 bases). CDR3 length: 16 amino acids. V lost 0 bases and J lost 3, with 17 bases in between. Germline CDR1 is DFQATT and CDR2 is SNEGSKA (reference sequence).

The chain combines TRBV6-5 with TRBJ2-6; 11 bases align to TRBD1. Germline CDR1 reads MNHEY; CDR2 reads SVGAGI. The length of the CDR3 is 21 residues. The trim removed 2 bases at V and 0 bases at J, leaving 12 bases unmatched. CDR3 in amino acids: CASSYLLTGTGGFSGANVLTF. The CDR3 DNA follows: TGTGCCAGCAGTTACCTTTTAACCGGGACAGGGGGATTCTCTGGGGCCAACGTCCTGACTTTC.

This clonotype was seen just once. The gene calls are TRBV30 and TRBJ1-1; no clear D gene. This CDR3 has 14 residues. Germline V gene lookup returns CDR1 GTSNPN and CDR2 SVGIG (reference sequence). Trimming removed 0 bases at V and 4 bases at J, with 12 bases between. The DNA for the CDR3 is TGTGCCTGGAGTGTACGCGGGCGGAGCACTGAAGCTTTCTTT. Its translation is CAWSVRGRSTEAFF.

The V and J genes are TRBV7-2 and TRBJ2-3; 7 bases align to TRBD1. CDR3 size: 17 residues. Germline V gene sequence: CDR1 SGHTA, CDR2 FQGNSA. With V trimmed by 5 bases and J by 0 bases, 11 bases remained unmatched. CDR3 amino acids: CASSQLRQGPSTDTQYF. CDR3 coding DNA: TGTGCCAGCAGCCAACTTCGACAGGGACCTAGCACAGATACGCAGTATTTT. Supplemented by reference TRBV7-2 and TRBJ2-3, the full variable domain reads GAGVSQSPSNKVTEKGKDVELRCDPISGHTALYWYRQSLGQGLEFLIYFQGNSAPDKSGLPSDRFSAERTGGSVSTLTIQRTQQEDSAVYLCASSQLRQGPSTDTQYFGPGTRLTVL.

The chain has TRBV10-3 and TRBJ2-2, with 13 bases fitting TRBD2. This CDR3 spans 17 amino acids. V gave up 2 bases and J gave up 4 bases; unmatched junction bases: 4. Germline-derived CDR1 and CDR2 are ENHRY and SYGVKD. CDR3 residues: CAISEGLAGVSTGELFF. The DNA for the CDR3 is TGTGCCATCAGTGAGGGACTAGCGGGGGTTTCCACCGGGGAGCTGTTTTTT.

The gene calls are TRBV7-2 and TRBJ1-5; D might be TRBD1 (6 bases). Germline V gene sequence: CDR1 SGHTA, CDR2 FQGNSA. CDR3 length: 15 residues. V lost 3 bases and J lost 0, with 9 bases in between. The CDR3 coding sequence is TGTGCCAGCAGCTTCCAACAGGGTAGCAATCAGCCCCAGCATTTT. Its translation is CASSFQQGSNQPQHF.

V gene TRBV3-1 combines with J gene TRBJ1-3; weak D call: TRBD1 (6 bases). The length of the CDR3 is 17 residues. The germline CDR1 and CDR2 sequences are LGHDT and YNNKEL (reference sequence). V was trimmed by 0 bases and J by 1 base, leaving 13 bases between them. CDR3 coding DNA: TGTGCCAGCAGCCAAGATACAGGGAGTCCTTCTGGAAACACCATATATTTT. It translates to CASSQDTGSPSGNTIYF. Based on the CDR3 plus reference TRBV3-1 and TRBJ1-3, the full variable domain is DTAVSQTPKYLVTQMGNDKSIKCEQNLGHDTMYWYKQDSKKFLKIMFSYNNKELIINETVPNRFSPKSPDKAHLNLHINSLELGDSAVYFCASSQDTGSPSGNTIYFGEGSWLTVV.

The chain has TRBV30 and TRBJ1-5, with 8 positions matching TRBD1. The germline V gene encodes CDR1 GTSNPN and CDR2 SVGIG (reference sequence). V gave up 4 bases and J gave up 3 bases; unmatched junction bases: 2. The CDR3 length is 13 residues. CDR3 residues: CAWTTGDNQPQHF. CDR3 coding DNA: TGTGCCTGGACGACAGGGGACAATCAGCCCCAGCATTTT.

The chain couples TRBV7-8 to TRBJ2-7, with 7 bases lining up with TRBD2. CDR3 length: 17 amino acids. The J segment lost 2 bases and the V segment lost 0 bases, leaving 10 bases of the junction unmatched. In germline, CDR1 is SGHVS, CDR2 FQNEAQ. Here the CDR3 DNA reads TGTGCCAGCAGCTTAGCCCAGGGAGGGTCGGGGACCTACGAGCAGTACTTC. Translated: CASSLAQGGSGTYEQYF. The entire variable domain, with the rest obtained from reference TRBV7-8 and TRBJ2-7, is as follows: GAGVSQSPRYKVAKRGQDVALRCDPISGHVSLFWYQQALGQGPEFLTYFQNEAQLDKSGLPSDRFFAERPEGSVSTLKIQRTQQEDSAVYLCASSLAQGGSGTYEQYFGPGTRLTVT.

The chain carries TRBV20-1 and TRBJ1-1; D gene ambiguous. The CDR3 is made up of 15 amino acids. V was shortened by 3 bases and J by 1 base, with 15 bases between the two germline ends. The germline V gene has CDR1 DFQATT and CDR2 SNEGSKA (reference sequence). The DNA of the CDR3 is TGCAGTGCTAGGTACAGCTTTAAATCGAACACTGAAGCTTTCTTT. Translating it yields CSARYSFKSNTEAFF.

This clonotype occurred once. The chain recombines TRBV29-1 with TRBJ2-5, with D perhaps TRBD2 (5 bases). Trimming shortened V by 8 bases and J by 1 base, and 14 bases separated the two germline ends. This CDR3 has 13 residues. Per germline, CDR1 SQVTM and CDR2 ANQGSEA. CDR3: CSSVLDFQETQYF. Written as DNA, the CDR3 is TGCAGCTCTGTACTAGACTTCCAAGAGACCCAGTACTTC.

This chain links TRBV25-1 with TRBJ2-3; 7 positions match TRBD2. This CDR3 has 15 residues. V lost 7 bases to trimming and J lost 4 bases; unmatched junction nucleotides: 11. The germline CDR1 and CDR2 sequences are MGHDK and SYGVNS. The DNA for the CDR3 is TGTGCCAGCAACGAAGCGGGGTCATATTCAGATACGCAGTATTTT. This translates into CASNEAGSYSDTQYF.

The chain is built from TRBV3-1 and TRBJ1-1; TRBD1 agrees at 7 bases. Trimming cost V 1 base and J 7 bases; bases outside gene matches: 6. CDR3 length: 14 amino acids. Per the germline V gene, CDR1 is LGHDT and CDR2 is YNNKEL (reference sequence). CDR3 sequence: CASSQGRQGDEAFF. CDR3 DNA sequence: TGTGCCAGCAGCCAAGGTAGGCAGGGGGATGAAGCTTTCTTT.

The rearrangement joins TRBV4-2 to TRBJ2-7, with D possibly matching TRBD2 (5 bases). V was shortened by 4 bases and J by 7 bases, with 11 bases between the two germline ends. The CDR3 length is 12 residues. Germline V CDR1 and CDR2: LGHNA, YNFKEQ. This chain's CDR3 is CASSLSTGEQYF. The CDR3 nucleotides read TGTGCCAGCAGCCTCTCTACGGGGGAGCAGTACTTC.

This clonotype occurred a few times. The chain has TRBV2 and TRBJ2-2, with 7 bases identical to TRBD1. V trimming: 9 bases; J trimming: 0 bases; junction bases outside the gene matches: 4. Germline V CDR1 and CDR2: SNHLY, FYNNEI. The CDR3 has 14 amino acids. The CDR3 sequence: CASRDSSNTGELFF. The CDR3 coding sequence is TGTGCCAGTAGGGACAGTTCGAACACCGGGGAGCTGTTTTTT.

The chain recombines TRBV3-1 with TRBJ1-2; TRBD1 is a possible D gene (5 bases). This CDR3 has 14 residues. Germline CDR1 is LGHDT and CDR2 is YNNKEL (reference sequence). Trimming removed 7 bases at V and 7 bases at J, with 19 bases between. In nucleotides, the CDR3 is TGTGCCAGCACAGGACAAGCCCTATCGACTGGCTACACCTTC. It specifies CASTGQALSTGYTF.

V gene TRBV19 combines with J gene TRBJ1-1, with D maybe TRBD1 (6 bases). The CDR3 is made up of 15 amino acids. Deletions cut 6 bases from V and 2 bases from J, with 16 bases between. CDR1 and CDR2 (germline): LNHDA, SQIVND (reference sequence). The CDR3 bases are TGTGCCAGTAGCCCCTTGGGGGGGCTTAACACTGAAGCTTTCTTT. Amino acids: CASSPLGGLNTEAFF.

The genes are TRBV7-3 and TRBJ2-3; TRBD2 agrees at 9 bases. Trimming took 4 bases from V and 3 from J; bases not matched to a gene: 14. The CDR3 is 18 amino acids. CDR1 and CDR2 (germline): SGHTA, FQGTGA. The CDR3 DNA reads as TGTGCCAGCAGCTCGCCGGTTTCTAGCGGGGACCGTACAGATACGCAGTATTTT. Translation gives CASSSPVSSGDRTDTQYF.

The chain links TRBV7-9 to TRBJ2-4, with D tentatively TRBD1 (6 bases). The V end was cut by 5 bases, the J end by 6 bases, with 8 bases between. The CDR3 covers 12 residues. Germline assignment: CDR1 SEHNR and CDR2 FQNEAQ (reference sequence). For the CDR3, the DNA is TGTGCCAGCAGCATGGACAGAAACATTCAGTACTTC. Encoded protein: CASSMDRNIQYF.

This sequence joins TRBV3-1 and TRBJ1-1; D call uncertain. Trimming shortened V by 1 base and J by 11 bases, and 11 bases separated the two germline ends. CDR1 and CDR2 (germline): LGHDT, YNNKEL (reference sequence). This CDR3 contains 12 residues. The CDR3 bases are TGTGCCAGCAGCCAAGGAAGGTACCCCGCTTTCTTT. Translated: CASSQGRYPAFF.

CDR3 sequence reads: CASSVTTEGNIQYF. The CDR3, as DNA: TGTGCCAGCAGTGTAACTACGGAGGGAAACATTCAGTACTTC. This rearrangement joins TRBV25-1 to TRBJ2-4; perhaps TRBD2 as D (6 bases). The CDR3 covers 14 residues. Germline V gene lookup returns CDR1 MGHDK and CDR2 SYGVNS. V was shortened by 4 bases and J by 6 bases, with 13 bases between the two germline ends. Using reference TRBV25-1 and TRBJ2-4 for the parts outside the CDR3, the full variable domain is EADIYQTPRYLVIGTGKKITLECSQTMGHDKMYWYQQDPGMELHLIHYSYGVNSTEKGDLSSESTVSRIRTEHFPLTLESARPSHTSQYLCASSVTTEGNIQYFGAGTRLSVL.

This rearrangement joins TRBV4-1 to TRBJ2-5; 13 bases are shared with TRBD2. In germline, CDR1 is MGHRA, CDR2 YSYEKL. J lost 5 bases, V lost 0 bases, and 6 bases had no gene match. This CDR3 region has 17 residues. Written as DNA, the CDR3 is TGCGCCAGCAGCCAAGATGGACTAGCGGGGGTTAGGGAGACCCAGTACTTC. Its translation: CASSQDGLAGVRETQYF.

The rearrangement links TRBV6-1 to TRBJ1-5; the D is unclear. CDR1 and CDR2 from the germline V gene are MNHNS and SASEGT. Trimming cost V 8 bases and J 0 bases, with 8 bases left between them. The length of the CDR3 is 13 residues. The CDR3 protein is CASEGNSNQPQHF. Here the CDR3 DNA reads TGTGCCAGCGAGGGAAATAGCAATCAGCCCCAGCATTTT.

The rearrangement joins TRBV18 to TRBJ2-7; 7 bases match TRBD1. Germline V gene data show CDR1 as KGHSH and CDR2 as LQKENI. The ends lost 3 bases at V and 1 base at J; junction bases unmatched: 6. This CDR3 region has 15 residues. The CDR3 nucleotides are TGTGCCAGCTCACCGCACCGGGGACAGTCCTACGAGCAGTACTTC. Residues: CASSPHRGQSYEQYF.

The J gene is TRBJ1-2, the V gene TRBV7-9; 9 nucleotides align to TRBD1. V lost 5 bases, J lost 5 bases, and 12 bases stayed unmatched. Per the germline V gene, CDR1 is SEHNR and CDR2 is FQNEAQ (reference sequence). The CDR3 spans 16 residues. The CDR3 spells CASSPAQTGGWYGYTF. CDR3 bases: TGTGCCAGCAGCCCGGCCCAAACAGGGGGCTGGTATGGCTACACCTTC.

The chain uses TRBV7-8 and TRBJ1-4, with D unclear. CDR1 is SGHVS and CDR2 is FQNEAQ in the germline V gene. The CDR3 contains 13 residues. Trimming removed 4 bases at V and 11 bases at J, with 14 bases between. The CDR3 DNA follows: TGTGCCAGCAGCTCGCGACGGTCGAGGAAACTGTTTTTT. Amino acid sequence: CASSSRRSRKLFF.

CDR3 DNA: TGTGCCAGCAGTTACGGGGAGGCTAAGAACACCGGGGAGCTGTTTTTT. Translation gives CASSYGEAKNTGELFF. V gene TRBV6-5 combines with J gene TRBJ2-2; D is possibly TRBD2 (6 bases). Trimming cost V 2 bases and J 1 base, with 11 bases left between them. This CDR3 has 16 amino acids. CDR1 and CDR2 from the germline V gene are MNHEY and SVGAGI.